Each of the 16 T cell receptor beta chains below was sequenced from the same sample in a study of blood T cell repertoires in COVID-19. Sequenced by immunoSEQ multiplex PCR; TCRdb stores in-frame clones only, minus some. The sample holds roughly 670,000 clones, around 90% seen once. Material for sequencing was peripheral blood. These receptors all stem from a woman between 18 and 29 years old with acute or convalescent COVID-19.

This chain connects TRBV15 to TRBJ2-3, with TRBD2 as a possible D gene (6 bases). V lost 5 bases, J lost 5 bases, and 14 bases lay in between. The CDR3 extends over 14 amino acids. Germline CDR1 reads LNHNV; CDR2 reads YYDKDF (reference sequence). The CDR3 DNA reads as TGTGCCACCAGCCCTCCTTTGGGGGGAGATACGCAGTATTTT. It specifies CATSPPLGGDTQYF.

The chain joins TRBV7-2 to TRBJ1-2; D gene unclear. CDR3 length equals 17 residues. In germline, CDR1 is SGHTA, CDR2 FQGNSA. The V gene lost 0 bases and the J gene lost 0 bases, with 14 bases spanning the gap. The CDR3 DNA reads TGTGCCAGCAGCTTAGCGCGGTCCGGGATTTCTAACTATGGCTACACCTTC. Encoded protein: CASSLARSGISNYGYTF.

V is TRBV4-1 and J is TRBJ2-2; D is possibly TRBD2 (6 bases). Germline V CDR1 and CDR2: MGHRA, YSYEKL. The CDR3 has 14 amino acids. Trimming pared 3 bases from V and 7 bases from J, leaving 12 bases between. CDR3 loop: CASSQGGGVGELFF. In nucleotides, the CDR3 is TGCGCCAGCAGCCAGGGCGGAGGGGTCGGGGAGCTGTTTTTT.

The chain has TRBV4-2 and TRBJ2-7, with 9 bases that match TRBD2. V lost 0 bases, J lost 5 bases, and 5 bases stayed unmatched. Germline assignment: CDR1 LGHNA and CDR2 YNFKEQ. This CDR3 is 15 amino acids long. Here the CDR3 reads CASSQDHASGDEQYF. The CDR3 DNA reads as TGTGCCAGCAGCCAAGATCACGCTAGCGGGGACGAGCAGTACTTC.

The V call is TRBV3-1 (or the pseudogene TRBV3-2), the J call TRBJ1-1, with 7 positions matching TRBD1. The CDR3 runs to 15 residues. Germline trimming cut 1 base from V and 1 base from J; bases unmatched to any gene: 3. CDR1 LGHDT and CDR2 YNNKEL come from the germline V gene (reference sequence). As DNA, the CDR3 is TGTGCCAGCAGCCAAGTCGGGACAGAGAACACTGAAGCTTTCTTT. It codes for CASSQVGTENTEAFF.

V gene TRBV24-1 combines with J gene TRBJ1-1, with 7 positions matching TRBD1. The CDR3 length is 12 residues. The V and J ends lost 4 bases and 11 bases, in that order; junction bases with no gene match: 6. Germline assignment: CDR1 KGHDR and CDR2 SFDVKD. The CDR3 reads CATSDPTGKAFF. CDR3 nucleotide sequence: TGTGCCACCAGTGACCCGACAGGGAAGGCTTTCTTT.

The chain joins TRBV27 to TRBJ1-5; D may be TRBD1 (6 bases). The germline V and J ends were trimmed by 2 bases and 4 bases, with 15 bases remaining between them. The CDR3 has 16 residues. Germline CDR1 is MNHEY and CDR2 is SMNVEV (reference sequence). DNA for the CDR3: TGTGCCAGCAGTTTAGGTGCACAGGGAGTAAATCAGCCCCAGCATTTT. It specifies CASSLGAQGVNQPQHF.

The gene calls are TRBV6-2 or TRBV6-3 and TRBJ1-5, with 8 positions matching TRBD1. V lost 4 bases and J lost 5; bases outside the gene matches: 7. The CDR3 totals 15 residues. Per the germline V gene, CDR1 is MNHEY and CDR2 is SVGEGT. CDR3 nucleotides: TGTGCCAGCAGTTGGATGACAGGGGACCATCAGCCCCAGCATTTT. Its translation is CASSWMTGDHQPQHF.

This chain uses TRBV7-9 with TRBJ1-1, with D unresolved. This CDR3 comprises 16 residues. Germline lookup yields CDR1 SEHNR and CDR2 FQNEAQ (reference sequence). V was shortened by 4 bases and J by 1 base, with 16 bases between the two germline ends. The CDR3 bases are TGTGCCAGCAGCTCGCCGTGGGCTCGGAAGAACACTGAAGCTTTCTTT. This sequence encodes CASSSPWARKNTEAFF.

This clone was seen a few times. The rearrangement links TRBV28 to TRBJ1-5; no clear D. CDR3 length equals 15 residues. Trimming removed 5 bases at V and 0 bases at J, with 11 bases between. Germline CDR1 is MDHEN and CDR2 is SYDVKM. CDR3 DNA sequence: TGTGCCAGCAGTACCCCTTGGGCTAGCAATCAGCCCCAGCATTTT. As protein: CASSTPWASNQPQHF.

The chain has TRBV6-5 and TRBJ1-1; D unclear. The germline V gene encodes CDR1 MNHEY and CDR2 SVGAGI. CDR3 length equals 11 residues. The V gene lost 5 bases and the J gene lost 3 bases, with 4 bases spanning the gap. In DNA, the CDR3 is TGTGCCAGCAGTACTCACACTGAAGCTTTCTTT. Its translation: CASSTHTEAFF.

V is TRBV2 and J is TRBJ1-6; D uncertain. V lost 9 bases and J lost 7, with 16 bases in between. CDR1 and CDR2 from the germline V gene are SNHLY and FYNNEI. The CDR3 spans 14 residues. CDR3 in amino acids: CARSEGAGNSPLHF. CDR3 in DNA: TGTGCCAGATCCGAGGGCGCGGGAAATTCACCCCTCCACTTT.

This clone came up a few times. This sequence joins TRBV3-1 (or the pseudogene TRBV3-2) and TRBJ1-2, with D unclear. Deletions cut 0 bases from V and 1 base from J, with 3 bases between. Germline CDR1 LGHDT, CDR2 YNNKEL (reference sequence). This CDR3 is built from 13 residues. CDR3 sequence (DNA): TGTGCCAGCAGCCAAGACAGTAACTATGGCTACACCTTC. Protein sequence: CASSQDSNYGYTF.

The rearrangement uses TRBV11-2 and TRBJ2-3; the D gene is possibly TRBD1 (7 bases). This CDR3 has 16 amino acids. The V gene's germline CDR1 is SGHAT and CDR2 FQNNGV. V was clipped by 7 bases and J by 2 bases, with 19 bases between them. The DNA for the CDR3 is TGTGCCAGCACGCGAAGGGGGGACAGCCTCACAGATACGCAGTATTTT. This sequence encodes CASTRRGDSLTDTQYF.

This sequence joins TRBV5-4 and TRBJ1-2, with D possibly being TRBD1 (6 bases). The CDR3 runs 14 residues. Trimming stripped 2 bases from V and 4 bases from J, with 12 bases between. The germline gives CDR1 SGHNT, CDR2 YYREEE (reference sequence). In nucleotides, the CDR3 is TGTGCCAGCAGCTTATCCACAGGGACCTATGGCTACACCTTC. It yields the protein CASSLSTGTYGYTF.

V gene TRBV2 combines with J gene TRBJ2-7; 10 bases are shared with TRBD1. Germline lookup yields CDR1 SNHLY and CDR2 FYNNEI. This CDR3 comprises 14 residues. Trimming cost V 6 bases and J 4 bases; bases outside gene matches: 6. The CDR3 DNA is TGTGCCAGCAGCTGGGGGGGACAGGGGTACGAGCAGTACTTC. It specifies CASSWGGQGYEQYF.